A selection of T cell receptor beta chains follows, all from one sample in a study of T cell changes during pregnancy in multiple sclerosis. Sequencing was performed with immunoSEQ multiplex PCR; in TCRdb, only in-frame clones are kept and a portion is missing. This sample has about 52,000 clones, with approximately 92% found just once. Sample: CD4+ T cells from peripheral blood mononuclear cells, taken in the third trimester of pregnancy. These receptors were obtained from a female donor with multiple sclerosis, enrolled in a pregnancy study. The CDR3 runs from the conserved cysteine through the conserved F or W. A D gene is named only where the DNA matches it firmly. Expanded clones get a size class; other rows say once, few or many, or leave the size out.

>NA|TRBJ2-5|NA|TRBV9
CASSVAGGSPGGETQYF
TGTGCCAGCAGCGTAGCGGGGGGCTCTCCGGGGGGAGAGACCCAGTACTTC
>TRBD2|TRBJ2-7|NA|TRBV19
CASSMAPGWGGNYEQYF
TGTGCCAGTAGTATGGCCCCAGGCTGGGGAGGGAACTACGAGCAGTACTTC
>NA|TRBJ2-3|NA|TRBV5-4
CASSLWRGGRGTDTQYF
TGTGCCAGCAGCTTGTGGAGGGGCGGGCGGGGCACAGATACGCAGTATTTT
>TRBD2|TRBJ2-2|NA|TRBV9
CASSVLAGATNTGELFF
TGTGCCAGCAGCGTTTTAGCGGGGGCCACGAACACCGGGGAGCTGTTTTTT
>NA|TRBJ1-5|once|TRBV14
CASGRGGNQPQHF
TGTGCCAGCGGGCGGGGAGGCAATCAGCCCCAGCATTTT
>NA|TRBJ1-1|once|TRBV2
CASSVDRNPTEAFF
TGTGCCAGCAGTGTAGACAGGAACCCCACTGAAGCTTTCTTT
>NA|TRBJ1-5|NA|TRBV5-6
CASSLRVQGRQPQHF
TGTGCCAGCAGCTTGAGGGTCCAGGGCAGGCAGCCCCAGCATTTT
>NA|TRBJ2-3|NA|TRBV7-9
CASSFGVGAGVLADTQYF
TGTGCCAGCAGCTTCGGGGTTGGGGCAGGGGTGCTCGCAGATACGCAGTATTTT
>NA|TRBJ2-7|NA|TRBV7-2
CASSHSQGTYEQYF
TGTGCCAGCAGCCATAGTCAGGGTACCTACGAGCAGTACTTC
>TRBD2|TRBJ2-1|NA|TRBV11-1
CASSYPLAGGLNNEQFF
TGTGCCAGCAGCTACCCCCTAGCGGGGGGTCTAAACAATGAGCAGTTCTTC
>NA|TRBJ2-7|NA|TRBV9
CASSESASLWGEQYF
TGTGCCAGCAGCGAATCGGCTAGCCTATGGGGCGAGCAGTACTTC
>TRBD2|TRBJ2-1|NA|TRBV2
CASSEATSGGAFKTFF
TGTGCCAGCAGTGAAGCGACTAGCGGGGGGGCTTTCAAGACGTTCTTC
>NA|TRBJ2-4|NA|TRBV7-2
CASSSTAENIQYF
TGTGCCAGCAGCTCAACAGCGGAAAACATTCAGTACTTC